This TCR beta chain was captured in a study of cytomegalovirus exposure and HLA in healthy donors. On the study more broadly: A preliminary data release comprised around 85 million unique TCRs obtained from HLA-typed donors. Points from the study as a whole: A later analysis linked fewer than 20,000 TCR beta sequences to HLA alleles at 0.05 false discovery rate. Researchers reported in a later analysis that a missense DCLRE1C variant was tied to TCR beta V- and J-gene trimming. What TCR beta sequences reportedly achieved was accurate prediction of HLA-A and HLA-B alleles in most subjects.

Regarding this clone: The antigen remains unidentified.

CDR3 length: 14 residues. The V gene end was trimmed by 5 bases and the J gene end by 6 bases; junction bases not matched to a gene: 8. CDR1 and CDR2 (germline): KGHSH, LQKENI. In the PCR, 60 Vbeta and 13 Jbeta primers were used. The repertoire was sequenced with immunoSEQ multiplex PCR; TCRdb's copy has only in-frame clones and lacks some. This table has around 120,000 clones, 81% appearing once. The specimen sequenced was PBMCs. The source of this sequence is a man aged 18 to 30 in good health and CMV-seronegative. J is TRBJ2-7 and V is TRBV18; 9 nucleotides agree with TRBD1. CDR3 nucleotide sequence: TGTGCCAGCTCAGCGGCTGACAGGGGGAGCGAGCAGTACTTC. It is translated as CASSAADRGSEQYF.